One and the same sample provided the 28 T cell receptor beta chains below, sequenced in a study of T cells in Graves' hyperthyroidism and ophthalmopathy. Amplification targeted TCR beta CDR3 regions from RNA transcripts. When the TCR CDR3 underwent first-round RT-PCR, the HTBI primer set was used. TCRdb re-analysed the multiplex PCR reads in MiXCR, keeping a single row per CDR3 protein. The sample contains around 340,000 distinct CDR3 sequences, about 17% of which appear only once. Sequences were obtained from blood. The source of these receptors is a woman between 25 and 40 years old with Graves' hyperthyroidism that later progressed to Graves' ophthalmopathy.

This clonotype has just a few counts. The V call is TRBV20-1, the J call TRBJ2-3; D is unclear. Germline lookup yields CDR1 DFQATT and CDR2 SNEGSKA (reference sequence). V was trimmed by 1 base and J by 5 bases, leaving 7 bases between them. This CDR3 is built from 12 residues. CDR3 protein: CSARGGVDTQYF. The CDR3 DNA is TGCAGTGCTAGAGGGGGTGTAGATACGCAGTATTTT.

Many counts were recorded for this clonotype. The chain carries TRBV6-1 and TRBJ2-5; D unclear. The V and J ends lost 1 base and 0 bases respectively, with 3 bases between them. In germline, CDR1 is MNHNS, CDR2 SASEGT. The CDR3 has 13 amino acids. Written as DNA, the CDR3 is TGTGCCAGCAGTGAAGGGTACCAAGAGACCCAGTACTTC. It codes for CASSEGYQETQYF.

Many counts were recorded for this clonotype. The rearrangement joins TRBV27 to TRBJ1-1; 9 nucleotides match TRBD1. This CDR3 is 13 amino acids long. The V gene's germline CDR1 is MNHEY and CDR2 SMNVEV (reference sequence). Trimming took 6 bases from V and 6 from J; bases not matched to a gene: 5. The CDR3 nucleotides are TGTGCCAGCAGCGGACAGGGGTCGGCTGAAGCTTTCTTT. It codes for CASSGQGSAEAFF.

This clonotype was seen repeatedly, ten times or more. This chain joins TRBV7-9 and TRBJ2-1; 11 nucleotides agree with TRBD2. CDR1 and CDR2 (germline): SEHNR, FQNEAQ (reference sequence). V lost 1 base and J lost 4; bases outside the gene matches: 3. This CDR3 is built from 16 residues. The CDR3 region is CASSLDLAGGYNEQFF. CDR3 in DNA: TGTGCCAGCAGCTTAGATCTAGCGGGAGGTTACAATGAGCAGTTCTTC.

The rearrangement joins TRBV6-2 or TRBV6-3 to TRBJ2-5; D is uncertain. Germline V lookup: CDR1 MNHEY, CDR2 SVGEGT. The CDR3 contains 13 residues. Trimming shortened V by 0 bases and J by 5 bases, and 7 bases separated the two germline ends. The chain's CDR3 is CASSYSSRETQYF. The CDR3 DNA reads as TGTGCCAGCAGTTACTCAAGCAGGGAGACCCAGTACTTC.

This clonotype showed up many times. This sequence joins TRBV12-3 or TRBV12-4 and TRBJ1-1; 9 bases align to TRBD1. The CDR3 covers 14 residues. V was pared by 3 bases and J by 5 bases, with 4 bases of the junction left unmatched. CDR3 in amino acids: CASSLRTGVTEAFF. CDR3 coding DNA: TGTGCCAGCAGTTTGAGGACAGGGGTTACTGAAGCTTTCTTT.

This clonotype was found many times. The CDR3 DNA sequence: TGTGCCAGCTCTCCAGGGTTACAGAACACCGGGGAGCTGTTTTTT. It translates to CASSPGLQNTGELFF. The V and J genes are TRBV18 and TRBJ2-2, with D possibly TRBD1 on 5 matching bases. Germline CDR1 KGHSH, CDR2 LQKENI. This CDR3 is built from 15 residues. V dropped 6 bases and J dropped 1 base, with 12 bases sitting between them.

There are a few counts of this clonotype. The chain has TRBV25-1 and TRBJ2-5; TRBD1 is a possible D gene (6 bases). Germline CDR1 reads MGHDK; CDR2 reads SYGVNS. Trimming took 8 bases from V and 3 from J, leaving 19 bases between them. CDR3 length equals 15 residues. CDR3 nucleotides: TGTGCCAGCGATGCTAGAGGCAGGGGAGAAGAGACCCAGTACTTC. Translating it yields CASDARGRGEETQYF.

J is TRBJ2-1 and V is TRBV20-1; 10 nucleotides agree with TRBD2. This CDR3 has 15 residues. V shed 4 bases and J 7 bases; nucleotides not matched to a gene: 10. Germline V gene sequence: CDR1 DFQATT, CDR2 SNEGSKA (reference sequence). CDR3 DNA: TGCAGTGCTATATCCTCTAGCGGGAGTAGGAATGAGCAGTTCTTC. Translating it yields CSAISSSGSRNEQFF.

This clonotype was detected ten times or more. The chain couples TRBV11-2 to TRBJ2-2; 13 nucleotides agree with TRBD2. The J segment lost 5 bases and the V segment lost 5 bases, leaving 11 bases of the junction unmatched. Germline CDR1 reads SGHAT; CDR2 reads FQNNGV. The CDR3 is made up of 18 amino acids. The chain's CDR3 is CASSLGLAGVLTTGELFF. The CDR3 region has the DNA TGTGCCAGCAGCCTAGGACTAGCGGGAGTTCTAACGACCGGGGAGCTGTTTTTT.

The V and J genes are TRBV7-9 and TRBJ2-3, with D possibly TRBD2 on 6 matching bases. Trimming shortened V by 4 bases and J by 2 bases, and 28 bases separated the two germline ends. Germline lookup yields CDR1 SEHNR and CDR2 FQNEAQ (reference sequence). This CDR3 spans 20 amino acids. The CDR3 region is CASSSSIIGTSYPDTDTQYF. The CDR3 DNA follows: TGTGCCAGCAGCTCCTCCATTATTGGGACTTCGTACCCGGACACAGATACGCAGTATTTT.

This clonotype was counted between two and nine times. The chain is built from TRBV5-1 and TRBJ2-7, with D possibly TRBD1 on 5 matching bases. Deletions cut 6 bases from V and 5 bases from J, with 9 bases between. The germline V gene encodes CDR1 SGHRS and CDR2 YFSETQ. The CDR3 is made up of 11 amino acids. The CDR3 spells CASTTGHEQYF. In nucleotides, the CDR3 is TGCGCCAGCACAACAGGCCACGAGCAGTACTTC.

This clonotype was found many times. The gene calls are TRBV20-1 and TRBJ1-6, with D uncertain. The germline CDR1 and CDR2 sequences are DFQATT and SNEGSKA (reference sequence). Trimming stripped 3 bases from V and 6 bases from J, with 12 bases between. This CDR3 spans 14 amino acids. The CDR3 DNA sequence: TGCAGTGCTAGCGGTGACGGGCCTAATTCACCCCTCCACTTT. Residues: CSASGDGPNSPLHF.

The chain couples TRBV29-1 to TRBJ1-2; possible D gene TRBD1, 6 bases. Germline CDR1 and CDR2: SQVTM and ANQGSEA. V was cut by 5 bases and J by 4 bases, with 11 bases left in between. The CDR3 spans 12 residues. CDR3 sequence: CSVWGGGYGYTF. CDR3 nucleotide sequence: TGCAGCGTTTGGGGAGGGGGCTATGGCTACACCTTC.

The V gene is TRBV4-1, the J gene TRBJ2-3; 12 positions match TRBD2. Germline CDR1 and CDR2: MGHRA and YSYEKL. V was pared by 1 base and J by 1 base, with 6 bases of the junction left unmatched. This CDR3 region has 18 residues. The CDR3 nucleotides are TGCGCCAGCAGCCAAGGAGTGCTAGCGGGAGGGGGCACAGATACGCAGTATTTT. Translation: CASSQGVLAGGGTDTQYF.

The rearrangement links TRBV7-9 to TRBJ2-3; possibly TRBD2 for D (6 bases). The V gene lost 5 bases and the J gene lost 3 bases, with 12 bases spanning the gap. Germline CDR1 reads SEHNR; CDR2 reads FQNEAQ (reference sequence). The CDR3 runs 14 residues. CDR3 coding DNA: TGTGCCAGCAGCCCGGCGGGACCAACAGATACGCAGTATTTT. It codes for CASSPAGPTDTQYF.

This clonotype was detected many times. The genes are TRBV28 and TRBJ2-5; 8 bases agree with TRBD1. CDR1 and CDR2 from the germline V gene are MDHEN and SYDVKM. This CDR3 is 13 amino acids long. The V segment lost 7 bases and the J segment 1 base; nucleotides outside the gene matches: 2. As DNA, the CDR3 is TGTGCCAGCAAAACAGGGGGCCAAGAGACCCAGTACTTC. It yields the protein CASKTGGQETQYF.

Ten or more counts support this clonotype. This CDR3 is CASSLSSGRVNEQFF. The CDR3 region has the DNA TGTGCCAGCAGCTTAAGCAGCGGGAGGGTAAATGAGCAGTTCTTC. The J gene is TRBJ2-1, the V gene TRBV11-2; the match to TRBD2 covers 10 bases. The length of the CDR3 is 15 residues. Trimming cost V 2 bases and J 7 bases; bases outside gene matches: 5. Germline V CDR1 and CDR2: SGHAT, FQNNGV.

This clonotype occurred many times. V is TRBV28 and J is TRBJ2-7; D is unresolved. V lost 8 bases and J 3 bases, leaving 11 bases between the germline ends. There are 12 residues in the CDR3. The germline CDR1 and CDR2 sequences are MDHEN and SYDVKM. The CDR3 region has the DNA TGTGCCAGCTCCATTTATGACTACGAGCAGTACTTC. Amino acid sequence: CASSIYDYEQYF.

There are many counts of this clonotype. This CDR3 reads CASRLGRGEAFF. The CDR3 bases are TGTGCCAGCAGACTCGGACGGGGTGAAGCTTTCTTT. The rearrangement links TRBV2 to TRBJ1-1; no clear D. There are 12 residues in the CDR3. Trimming left V 6 bases short and J 7 bases short, with 12 bases between. Germline-derived CDR1 and CDR2 are SNHLY and FYNNEI.

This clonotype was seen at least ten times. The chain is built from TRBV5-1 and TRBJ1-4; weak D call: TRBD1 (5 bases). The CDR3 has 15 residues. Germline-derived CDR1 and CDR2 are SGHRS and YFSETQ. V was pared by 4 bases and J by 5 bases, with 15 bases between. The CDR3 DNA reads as TGCGCCAGCAGCCTAACGGGGACGGGCAATGAAAAACTGTTTTTT. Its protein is CASSLTGTGNEKLFF. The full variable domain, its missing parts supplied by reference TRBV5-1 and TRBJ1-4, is KAGVTQTPRYLIKTRGQQVTLSCSPISGHRSVSWYQQTPGQGLQFLFEYFSETQRNKGNFPGRFSGRQFSNSRSEMNVSTLELGDSALYLCASSLTGTGNEKLFFGSGTQLSVL.

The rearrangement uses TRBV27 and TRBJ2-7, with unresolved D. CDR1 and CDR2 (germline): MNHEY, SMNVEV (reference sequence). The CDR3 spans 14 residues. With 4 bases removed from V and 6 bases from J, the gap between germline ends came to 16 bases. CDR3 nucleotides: TGTGCCAGCAGTTCAAATCCCCCGCCCACCGAGCAGTACTTC. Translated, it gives CASSSNPPPTEQYF.

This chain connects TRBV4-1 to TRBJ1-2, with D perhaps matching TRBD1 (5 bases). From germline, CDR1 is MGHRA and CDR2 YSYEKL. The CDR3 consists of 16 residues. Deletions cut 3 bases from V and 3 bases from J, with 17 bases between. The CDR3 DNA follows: TGCGCCAGCAGCCACTTTGGACAAAGTCTACACTATGGCTACACCTTC. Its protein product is CASSHFGQSLHYGYTF.

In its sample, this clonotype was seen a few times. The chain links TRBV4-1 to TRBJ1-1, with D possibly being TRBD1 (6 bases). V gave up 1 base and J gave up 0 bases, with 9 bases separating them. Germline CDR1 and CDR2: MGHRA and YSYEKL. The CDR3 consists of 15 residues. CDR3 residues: CASSQVGDMNTEAFF. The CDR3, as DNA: TGCGCCAGCAGCCAAGTTGGGGACATGAACACTGAAGCTTTCTTT.

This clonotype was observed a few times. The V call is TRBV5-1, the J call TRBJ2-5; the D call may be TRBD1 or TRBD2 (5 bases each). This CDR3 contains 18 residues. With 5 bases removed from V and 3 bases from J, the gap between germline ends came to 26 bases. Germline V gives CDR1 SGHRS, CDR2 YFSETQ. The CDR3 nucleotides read TGCGCCAGCAGTCCGGGACCGGCGTGGTCTGGCGCAGAAGAGACCCAGTACTTC. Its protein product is CASSPGPAWSGAEETQYF.

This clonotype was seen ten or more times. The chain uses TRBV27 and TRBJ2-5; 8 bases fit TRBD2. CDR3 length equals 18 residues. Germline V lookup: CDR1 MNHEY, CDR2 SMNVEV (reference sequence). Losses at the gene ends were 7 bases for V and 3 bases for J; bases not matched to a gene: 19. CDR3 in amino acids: CASNGEASGSRFEETQYF. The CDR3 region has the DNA TGTGCCAGCAATGGCGAGGCCAGCGGGAGTCGATTTGAAGAGACCCAGTACTTC.

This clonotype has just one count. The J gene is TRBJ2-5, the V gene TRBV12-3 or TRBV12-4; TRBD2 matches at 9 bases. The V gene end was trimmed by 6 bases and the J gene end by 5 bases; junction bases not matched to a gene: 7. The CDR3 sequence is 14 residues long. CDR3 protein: CASRSGTSHETQYF. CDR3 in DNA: TGTGCCAGCAGGTCCGGGACTAGCCACGAGACCCAGTACTTC.

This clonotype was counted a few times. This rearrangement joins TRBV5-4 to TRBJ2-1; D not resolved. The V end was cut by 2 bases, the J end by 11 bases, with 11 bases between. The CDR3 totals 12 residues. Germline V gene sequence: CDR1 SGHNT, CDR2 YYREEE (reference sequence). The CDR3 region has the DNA TGTGCCAGCAGCTTAAGGGCGGCAAAGCAGTTCTTC. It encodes CASSLRAAKQFF. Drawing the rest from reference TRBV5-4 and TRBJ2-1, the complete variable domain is ETGVTQSPTHLIKTRGQQVTLRCSSQSGHNTVSWYQQALGQGPQFIFQYYREEENGRGNFPPRFSGLQFPNYSSELNVNALELDDSALYLCASSLRAAKQFFGPGTRLTVL.